This T cell receptor beta chain originates from a study of OX40 agonist ivuxolimab in advanced cancers. Study-wide context: Patients received the agonistic anti-OX40 (CD134) antibody ivuxolimab. Study conclusions and caveats: Clonal expansion in partial responders at 0.1-3.0 mg/kg ranked among the lowest.

TCRdb keeps only in-frame clones here, not all; method: immunoSEQ multiplex PCR. This table holds some 100,000 clones, 90% to 95% found once. Concerning this clone: Its antigen is unknown.

Autoimmune disease history or systemic immunosuppression disqualified patients. Trimming took 5 bases from V and 11 from J, leaving 15 bases between them. The CDR3 covers 12 residues. In germline, CDR1 is LNHDA, CDR2 SQIVND (reference sequence). Sequenced here: CD4+ or CD8+ T cells sorted from blood, sampled in a trial of the OX40 agonist ivuxolimab. J is TRBJ2-5 and V is TRBV19; D is undetermined. The TCR sequence derives from an adult with an advanced solid tumor such as melanoma, head and neck, liver or kidney cancer. This CDR3 is CASSEILGSQYF. CDR3 nucleotides: TGTGCCAGTAGTGAGATTCTGGGTAGTCAGTACTTC.